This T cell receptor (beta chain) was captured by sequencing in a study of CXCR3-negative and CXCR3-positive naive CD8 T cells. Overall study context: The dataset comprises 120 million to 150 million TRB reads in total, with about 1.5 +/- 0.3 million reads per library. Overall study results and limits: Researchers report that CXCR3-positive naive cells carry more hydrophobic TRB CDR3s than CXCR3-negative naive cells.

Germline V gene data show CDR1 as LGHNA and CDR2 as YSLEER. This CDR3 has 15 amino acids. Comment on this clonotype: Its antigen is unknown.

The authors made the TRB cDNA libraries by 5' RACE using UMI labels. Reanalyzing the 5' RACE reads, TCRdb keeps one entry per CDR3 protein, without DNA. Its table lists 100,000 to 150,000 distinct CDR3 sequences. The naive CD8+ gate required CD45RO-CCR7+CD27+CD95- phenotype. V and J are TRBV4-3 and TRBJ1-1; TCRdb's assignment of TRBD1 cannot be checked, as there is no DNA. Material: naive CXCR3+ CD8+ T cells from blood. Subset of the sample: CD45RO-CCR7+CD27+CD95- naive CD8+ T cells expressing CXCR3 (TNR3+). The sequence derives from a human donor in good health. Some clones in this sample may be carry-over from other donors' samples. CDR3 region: CASSQDREAGVEAFF.